The present TCR beta chain was sequenced within a study of blood T cell repertoires in COVID-19. About the research overall: Material from acute and convalescent COVID-19 was sourced from the United States, Italy and Spain. T cells, B-cell-depleted T cells, or PBMCs supplied cDNA or gDNA.

This clone occurred once. The ends lost 10 bases at V and 4 bases at J; junction bases unmatched: 14. Per germline, CDR1 WSHSY and CDR2 SAAADI. The CDR3 sequence is 15 residues long. As processed by the authors: The assay estimated nucleated cells by amplifying reference gene primers. Here immunoSEQ multiplex PCR was the method, and the copy in TCRdb shows in-frame clones only, minus some. The V and J calls and clone size are taken from that table; D and trimming were inferred from the DNA. The table shows about 150,000 clones, with around 83% occurring only once. The gene calls are TRBV10-2 and TRBJ2-3, with 7 bases matching TRBD1. The clonotype comes from a woman in her sixties with acute or convalescent COVID-19. The sequencing sample was made of peripheral blood. CDR3 DNA sequence: TGCGCCATCGTACAGGGGCAAGTTTCAGCAGATACGCAGTATTTT. Encoded protein: CAIVQGQVSADTQYF.